This T cell receptor beta chain was sequenced in a study of siplizumab effects on memory and regulatory T cells (dated by TCRdb to the late 2010s). Regarding the complete study: The study looked at the effect of siplizumab, an anti-CD2 antibody, on alloreactive T-cell subsets in allogeneic mixed lymphocyte reactions made from human PBMCs.

Findings and caveats that apply to the study as a whole: Because sequences at frequencies below about 10^-5 were poorly captured, only a minor fraction of alloreactive clones could be mapped back to unstimulated subsets. Roughly 80-96% of proliferating CD4+ or CD8+ clones could not be assigned a naive or memory phenotype. Whether proliferating Tregs from siplizumab cultures were suppressive was not functionally confirmed. In reactions with siplizumab, an average of about 69% of mappable alloreactive CD4+ clones were Treg-derived, compared with 25% to 30% in control reactions. Unstimulated naive T cells appeared to be more diverse than memory T cells, and naive cells seemed to make a substantial contribution to the alloresponse. The cumulative frequency of alloreactive sequences traceable to unstimulated CD4+ memory T cells was significantly reduced by siplizumab.

TCRbeta CDR3 sequencing was performed on sorted unstimulated T cells and on proliferating T cells recovered from mixed lymphocyte reactions. Fresh whole blood from approximately ten HLA-typed healthy donors was used to isolate PBMCs. Unstimulated CD4+ regulatory T cells were FACS-sorted to map the origin of alloreactive clones. V loses 4 bases, J loses 1 base, and the germline ends lie 16 bases apart. CDR1 and CDR2 are drawn from the germline V gene: LGHNT, FRNRAP. The cysteine opens and the phenylalanine closes a CDR3 of 16 amino acids. Kept here is only the CDR3 DNA, which spans 48 bases and is read in frame from base 1. In the case of this clone: Its antigen specificity is not known. Base quality data are lacking; no much larger clone is found one base away.

The library was made by the immunoSEQ multiplex PCR assay. Each sample had about 10^5 TCR templates assayed by the deep sequencing platform. Genomic DNA extracted from sorted T cells was used for TCRbeta CDR3 sequencing. The study's own analysis went as follows. The R programming language was used for the clonal analysis of the TCRbeta CDR3 data. Alloreactive CD4+ and CD8+ clones were identified by comparing unstimulated samples to CFSE-low samples taken after the reaction. Regulatory or non-regulatory origin of alloreactive CD4+ clones was assigned by matching sequences to the sorted unstimulated Treg and non-Treg repertoires. TCRdb took this table from immuneACCESS and kept in-frame rearrangements with V and J called. Such tables lack part of the clones; where checked against another copy, unresolved V genes explain under half of the gap, and the rest is unexplained. V, J and clone size were drawn from that table, and D and trimming were deduced from the DNA. For this sample there are approximately 100,000 clones; 92% appear just once. Around 0.7% of the sample is held by the ten biggest clonotypes.

The rearranged segments are TRBV12-5 and TRBJ1-1, with a weak D call of TRBD1 (5 bases match). Source material: Tregs sorted from blood. The clonotype comes from a human donor in good health. The CDR3 is CASGSIITGGNTEAFF. The nucleotide sequence reads as follows: TGTGCTAGTGGTTCTATTATTACGGGGGGGAACACTGAAGCTTTCTTT.